The 25 T cell receptor beta chains below were found in one sample sequenced in a study of blood T cell repertoires in COVID-19 (dated by TCRdb to 2018 to 2021). The protocol used for the library was the immunoSEQ multiplex PCR assay. TCRdb carries this immuneACCESS record with in-frame sequences only. Its versions omit some clonotypes, under half of them owing to an unresolved V gene in the studies checked, with the rest unexplained. Within this sample are approximately 490,000 clones, with less than 90% of them counted one time only. The ten largest clones add up to around 7.9% of the sample. Source material: PBMCs or T cells enriched from blood (not recorded which). These receptors were taken from a woman between 55 and 75 years old who had recovered from COVID-19.

For the CDR3, the DNA is TGTGCCAGCAGCTACCGACAGGGACGCGAGCAGTACTTC. Amino acid sequence: CASSYRQGREQYF. The V call is TRBV7-8, the J call TRBJ2-7; 7 positions match TRBD1. Germline values: CDR1 SGHVS, CDR2 FQNEAQ. The V and J ends lost 4 bases and 6 bases, in that order; junction bases with no gene match: 6. This CDR3 region has 13 residues.

CDR3 nucleotides: TGTGCCAGCAGCCTCACCGGGACAGGGCACTATGGCTACACCTTC. This encodes CASSLTGTGHYGYTF. The chain uses TRBV11-3 and TRBJ1-2, with 9 positions matching TRBD1. J lost 3 bases, V lost 5 bases, and 7 bases had no gene match. CDR1 SGHNT and CDR2 YENEEA come from the germline V gene. This CDR3 contains 15 residues.

This clone was counted a few times. The same CDR3 can be traced to other DNA sequences in this sample. This chain joins TRBV3-1 (or the pseudogene TRBV3-2) and TRBJ1-6; 7 positions match TRBD1. The trim removed 6 bases at V and 7 bases at J, leaving 0 bases unmatched. This CDR3 is built from 12 residues. Germline CDR1 reads LGHDT; CDR2 reads YNNKEL (reference sequence). The CDR3 spells CASRQGNSPLHF. The CDR3, as DNA: TGTGCCAGCAGACAGGGGAATTCACCCCTCCACTTT.

J is TRBJ2-7 and V is TRBV12-3 or TRBV12-4; D might be TRBD2 (6 bases). The CDR3 is 13 amino acids. The V end was cut by 5 bases, the J end by 5 bases, with 13 bases between. CDR3 region: CASSPTSIHEQYF. CDR3 coding DNA: TGTGCCAGCAGTCCGACTAGTATCCACGAGCAGTACTTC.

Turning to this clone: This CDR3 is also generated by other DNA sequences in the sample. The chain uses TRBV2 and TRBJ2-5; 8 bases are shared with TRBD1. With 3 bases clipped from V and 5 bases from J, the junction kept 2 bases outside the gene matches. The germline V gene encodes CDR1 SNHLY and CDR2 FYNNEI. The length of the CDR3 is 13 residues. The CDR3 bases are TGTGCCAGCAGTGACAGGGGGCGGGAGACCCAGTACTTC. Translated: CASSDRGRETQYF.

This clone was detected once. The rearrangement uses TRBV4-1 and TRBJ1-2, with no clear D. The CDR3 runs 15 residues. Germline lookup yields CDR1 MGHRA and CDR2 YSYEKL. The germline V and J ends were trimmed by 3 bases and 4 bases, with 15 bases remaining between them. The CDR3 region has the DNA TGCGCCAGCAGCCAGGGCAGCGATGAGGGCTATGGCTACACCTTC. Translation: CASSQGSDEGYGYTF.

This chain connects TRBV27 to TRBJ1-1; no firm D call. CDR3 size: 13 residues. Germline V gene lookup returns CDR1 MNHEY and CDR2 SMNVEV (reference sequence). Trimming removed 6 bases from V and 11 bases from J, with 19 bases in between. The DNA of the CDR3 is TGTGCCAGCAGGAAATCCCGGTTAAACGGGGCTTTCTTT. It is translated as CASRKSRLNGAFF.

This sequence joins TRBV30 and TRBJ1-1; no definite D call. V was clipped by 3 bases and J by 0 bases, with 8 bases between them. CDR1 and CDR2 (germline): GTSNPN, SVGIG (reference sequence). This CDR3 contains 13 residues. The CDR3: CAWRRRLNTEAFF. The CDR3, as DNA: TGTGCCTGGAGACGCAGGCTGAACACTGAAGCTTTCTTT. Looking up the rest from reference TRBV30 and TRBJ1-1 gives the full variable domain: SQTIHQWPATLVQPVGSPLSLECTVEGTSNPNLYWYRQAAGRGLQLLFYSVGIGQISSEVPQNLSASRPQDRQFILSSKKLLLSDSGFYLCAWRRRLNTEAFFGQGTRLTVV.

V gene TRBV19 combines with J gene TRBJ2-1; 8 bases are a match to TRBD1. The CDR3 length is 15 residues. Germline V lookup: CDR1 LNHDA, CDR2 SQIVND (reference sequence). With V trimmed by 8 bases and J by 7 bases, 13 bases remained unmatched. The CDR3 sequence is CASAGGRGRGNEQFF. In DNA, the CDR3 is TGTGCCAGTGCTGGTGGCAGGGGGCGAGGGAATGAGCAGTTCTTC.

Worth noting for this clone: Other nucleotide sequences in the sample specify the same CDR3. The chain combines TRBV11-3 with TRBJ2-3, with D possibly being TRBD1 (6 bases). The CDR3 sequence is 15 residues long. V dropped 0 bases and J dropped 1 base, with 8 bases sitting between them. Looked up from germline, CDR1 is SGHNT and CDR2 is YENEEA. The CDR3 sequence: CASSLDGGGTDTQYF. The CDR3 DNA reads TGTGCCAGCAGCTTAGATGGGGGCGGCACAGATACGCAGTATTTT.

This sequence joins TRBV29-1 and TRBJ2-7; D possibly corresponds to TRBD1 (6 bases). CDR3 length equals 12 residues. Germline lookup yields CDR1 SQVTM and CDR2 ANQGSEA. The V and J ends lost 6 bases and 6 bases respectively, with 15 bases between them. The CDR3: CSVGQGPLEQYF. CDR3 bases: TGCAGCGTCGGGCAGGGGCCTCTCGAGCAGTACTTC.

DNA for the CDR3: TGTGCCAGTAGTATTACCCCGGGACAGGTGATAAATCAGCCCCAGCATTTT. It specifies CASSITPGQVINQPQHF. The J gene is TRBJ1-5, the V gene TRBV19, with TRBD1 matching over 8 bases. Germline V gene lookup returns CDR1 LNHDA and CDR2 SQIVND (reference sequence). Trimming removed 3 bases from V and 4 bases from J; junction bases left unmatched: 11. The CDR3 runs 17 residues. Full variable domain (remainder filled in from reference TRBV19 and TRBJ1-5): DGGITQSPKYLFRKEGQNVTLSCEQNLNHDAMYWYRQDPGQGLRLIYYSQIVNDFQKGDIAEGYSVSREKKESFPLTVTSAQKNPTAFYLCASSITPGQVINQPQHFGDGTRLSIL.

This rearrangement joins TRBV27 to TRBJ2-7; 7 bases are shared with TRBD1. CDR1 MNHEY and CDR2 SMNVEV come from the germline V gene (reference sequence). The CDR3 extends over 15 amino acids. The trim removed 7 bases at V and 2 bases at J, leaving 11 bases unmatched. CDR3 coding DNA: TGTGCCAGCATCGAGGGGGCAAGTCTCACCTACGAGCAGTACTTC. Its translation: CASIEGASLTYEQYF.

A single count supports this clone. The chain uses TRBV5-4 and TRBJ2-7, with 8 nucleotides matching TRBD1. The CDR3 covers 18 residues. The V and J ends lost 4 bases and 2 bases, in that order; junction bases with no gene match: 17. CDR1 and CDR2 (germline): SGHNT, YYREEE (reference sequence). The CDR3 sequence: CASSPLSQGAQVPYEQYF. CDR3 DNA: TGTGCCAGCAGCCCCCTCTCCCAGGGGGCGCAAGTTCCCTACGAGCAGTACTTC.

The CDR3 nucleotides read TGCGCCAGCAGCTTGGGGACTAGCGGGGGGTTGCAAGAGACCCAGTACTTC. It specifies CASSLGTSGGLQETQYF. The chain recombines TRBV5-1 with TRBJ2-5; 14 bases match TRBD2. CDR1 is SGHRS and CDR2 is YFSETQ in the germline V gene. Trimming cost V 0 bases and J 2 bases; bases outside gene matches: 3. The CDR3 runs 17 residues.

V is TRBV9 and J is TRBJ2-5; D gene unclear. The germline V and J ends were trimmed by 4 bases and 5 bases, with 15 bases remaining between them. The V gene's germline CDR1 is SGDLS and CDR2 YYNGEE. This CDR3 has 14 residues. The CDR3 DNA follows: TGTGCCAGCAGCCCCAGCCGGGTCCCGGAGACCCAGTACTTC. It yields the protein CASSPSRVPETQYF.

The chain carries TRBV5-4 and TRBJ2-7; perhaps TRBD1 as D (6 bases). Germline V lookup: CDR1 SGHNT, CDR2 YYREEE (reference sequence). The ends were cut back, 0 bases at V and 6 bases at J, with 10 bases in the middle. The CDR3 is 13 residues long. Written as DNA, the CDR3 is TGTGCCAGCAGCTTGGGGGGGCCGAGCGAGCAGTACGTC. It encodes CASSLGGPSEQYV.

The rearrangement joins TRBV19 to TRBJ1-1; D not certain. The V end was cut by 6 bases, the J end by 4 bases, with 12 bases between. In germline, CDR1 is LNHDA, CDR2 SQIVND (reference sequence). The CDR3 covers 13 residues. The CDR3 nucleotides are TGTGCCAGTAGGCTCGGGGTAATCACTGAAGCTTTCTTT. Protein: CASRLGVITEAFF.

This sequence joins TRBV5-1 and TRBJ2-5; TRBD2 matches 10 bases. Trimming cost V 4 bases and J 9 bases; bases outside gene matches: 9. The CDR3 sequence is 14 residues long. Germline CDR1 reads SGHRS; CDR2 reads YFSETQ. Here the CDR3 DNA reads TGCGCCAGCAGCCCACCTCCGGGACTAGCGCCCCAGTACTTC. Its protein product is CASSPPPGLAPQYF.

A remark on this clone: Other nucleotide sequences from this sample produce the same CDR3. The chain links TRBV6-5 to TRBJ2-2; D gene uncertain. Trimming left V 0 bases short and J 5 bases short, with 7 bases between. Germline V gene sequence: CDR1 MNHEY, CDR2 SVGAGI. The CDR3 is 14 amino acids. This CDR3 is CASSYSRYTGELFF. In nucleotides, the CDR3 is TGTGCCAGCAGTTACTCCCGCTATACCGGGGAGCTGTTTTTT.

This clone has only one observation. The V gene is TRBV6-5, the J gene TRBJ1-6, with unresolved D. Germline CDR1 is MNHEY and CDR2 is SVGAGI. The length of the CDR3 is 13 residues. Trimming took 7 bases from V and 3 from J, leaving 7 bases between them. The DNA for the CDR3 is TGTGCCAGCAAACGCGTCTATAATTCACCCCTCCACTTT. It is translated as CASKRVYNSPLHF.

V and J are TRBV5-6 and TRBJ1-5; D remains ambiguous. CDR3 length equals 18 residues. CDR1 and CDR2 (germline): SGHDT, YYEEEE. Trimming removed 4 bases from V and 0 bases from J, with 20 bases in between. CDR3 sequence: CASSAYFDRRGSNQPQHF. CDR3 bases: TGTGCCAGCAGCGCATATTTTGACCGGAGAGGTAGCAATCAGCCCCAGCATTTT.

This clone came up a few times. This sequence joins TRBV11-2 and TRBJ1-6; D is ambiguous. Germline lookup yields CDR1 SGHAT and CDR2 FQNNGV. This CDR3 spans 11 amino acids. V lost 4 bases to trimming and J lost 13 bases, with 8 bases between them. In nucleotides, the CDR3 is TGTGCCAGCAGCTCTTCTCGGCCCCTCCACTTT. This gives the protein CASSSSRPLHF.

V is TRBV18 and J is TRBJ2-3, with 10 bases that match TRBD2. The CDR3 covers 15 residues. Per germline, CDR1 KGHSH and CDR2 LQKENI. Losses at the gene ends were 3 bases for V and 1 base for J; bases not matched to a gene: 1. As DNA, the CDR3 is TGTGCCAGCTCACCCACTAGCGGGGGCACAGATACGCAGTATTTT. Its translation is CASSPTSGGTDTQYF.

V gene TRBV4-1 combines with J gene TRBJ1-3; maybe TRBD1 (6 bases). V was trimmed by 4 bases and J by 4 bases, leaving 17 bases between them. Germline CDR1 reads MGHRA; CDR2 reads YSYEKL. CDR3 length: 16 residues. Written as DNA, the CDR3 is TGCGCCAGCAGCCTTAACAGGGTTTCATCCGGAAACACCATATATTTT. Amino acids: CASSLNRVSSGNTIYF.